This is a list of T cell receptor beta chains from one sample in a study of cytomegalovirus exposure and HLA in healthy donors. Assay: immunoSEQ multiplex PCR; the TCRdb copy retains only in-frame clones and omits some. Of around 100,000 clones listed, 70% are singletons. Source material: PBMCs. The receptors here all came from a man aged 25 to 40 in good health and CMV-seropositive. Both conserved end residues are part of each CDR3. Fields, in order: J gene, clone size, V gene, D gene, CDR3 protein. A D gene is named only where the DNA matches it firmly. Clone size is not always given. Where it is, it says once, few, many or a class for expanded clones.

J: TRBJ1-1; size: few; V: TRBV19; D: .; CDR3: CASSKGQIRTEAFF
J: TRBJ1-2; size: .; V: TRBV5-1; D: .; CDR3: CASSLAEGRGGYTF
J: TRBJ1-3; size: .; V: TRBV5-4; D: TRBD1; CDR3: CASSLDGQGRGNTIYF
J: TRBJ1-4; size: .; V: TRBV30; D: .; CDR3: CAWSLGASFNEKLFF
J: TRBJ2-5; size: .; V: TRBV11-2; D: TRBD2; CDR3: CASSHSGRMEETQYF
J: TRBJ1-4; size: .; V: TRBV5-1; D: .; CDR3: CASSIGSLATNEKLFF
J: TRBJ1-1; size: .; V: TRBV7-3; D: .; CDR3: CASSLGTALLGTEAFF
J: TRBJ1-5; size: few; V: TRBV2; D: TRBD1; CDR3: CASRGDRGALYSNQPQHF
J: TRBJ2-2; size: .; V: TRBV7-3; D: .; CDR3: CASSSYTGELFF
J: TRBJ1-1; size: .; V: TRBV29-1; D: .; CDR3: CSAETARNTEAFF
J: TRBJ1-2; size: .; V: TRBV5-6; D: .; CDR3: CASSPDTSGYGYTF
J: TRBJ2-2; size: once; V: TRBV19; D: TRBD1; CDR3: CASSISGGQGAGGELFF
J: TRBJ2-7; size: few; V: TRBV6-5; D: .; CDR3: CASSYSRWESYEQYF
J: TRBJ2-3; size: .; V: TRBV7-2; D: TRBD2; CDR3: CASSPKLAGITDTQYF
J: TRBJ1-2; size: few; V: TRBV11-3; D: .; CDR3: CASSLGQGINYGYTF
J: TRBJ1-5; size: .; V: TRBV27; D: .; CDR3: CATQTTFPTGGSQPQHF
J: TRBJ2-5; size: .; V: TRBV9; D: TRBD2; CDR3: CASSKGTSGQETQYF
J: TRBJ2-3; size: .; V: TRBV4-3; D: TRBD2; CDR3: CASSQVRSSGTTTDTQYF
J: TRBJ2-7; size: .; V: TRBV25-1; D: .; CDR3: CASAAMDSPWGEQYF
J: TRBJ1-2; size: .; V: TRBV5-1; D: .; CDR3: CASSLGDYTNYGYTF
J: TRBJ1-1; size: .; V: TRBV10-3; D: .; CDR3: CAISESAGLNTEAFF
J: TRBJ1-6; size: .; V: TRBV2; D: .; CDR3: CASSGARPSPLHF
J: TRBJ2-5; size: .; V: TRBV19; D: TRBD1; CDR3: CASSIMGTEETQYF
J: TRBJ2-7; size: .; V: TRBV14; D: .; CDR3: CASSHIQGGFSYEQYF
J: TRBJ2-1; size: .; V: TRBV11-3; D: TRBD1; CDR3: CASSLMGQINEQFF
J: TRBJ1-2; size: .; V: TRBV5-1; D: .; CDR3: CASRSLRGDGYTF
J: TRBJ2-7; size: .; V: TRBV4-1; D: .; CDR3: CASSQVQGESYEQYF
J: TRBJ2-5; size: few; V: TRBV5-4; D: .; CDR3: CASSPPSGEQYF
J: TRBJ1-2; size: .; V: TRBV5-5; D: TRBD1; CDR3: CASSSLDRGRGGLLNGYTF
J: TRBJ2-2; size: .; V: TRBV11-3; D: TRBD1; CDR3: CASSLVTGEDTGELFF
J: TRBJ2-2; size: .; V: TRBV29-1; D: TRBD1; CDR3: CSVPTGATGELFF
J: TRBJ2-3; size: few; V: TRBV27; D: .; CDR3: CASSLETSTDTQYF
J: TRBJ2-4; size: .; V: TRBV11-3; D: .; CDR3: CASSRTQNIQYF
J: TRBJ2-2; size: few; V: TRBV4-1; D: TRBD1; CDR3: CASSQGQGYGGTGELFF
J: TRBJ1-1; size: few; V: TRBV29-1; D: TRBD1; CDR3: CSVMTGGDTEAFF
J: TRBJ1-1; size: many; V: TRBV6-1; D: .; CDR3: CASSDSRGKFAEAFF
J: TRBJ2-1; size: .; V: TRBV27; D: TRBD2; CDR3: CASSLWGSGIYNEQFF
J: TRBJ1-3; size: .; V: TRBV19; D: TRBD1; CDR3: CASSERGTGLGNTIYF